Listed below are T cell receptor beta chains from one sample, sequenced in a study of cytomegalovirus exposure and HLA in healthy donors. Clones were sequenced by immunoSEQ multiplex PCR, and TCRdb holds only the in-frame ones, with some missing. The sample lists about 98,000 clones, more than 85% seen once, with less than 7.5% in the top ten. The sequenced material came from PBMCs. These receptors came from a man aged 18 to 35 in good health and CMV-seropositive. Both conserved end residues are part of each CDR3. The order of the fields is J gene, D gene, V gene, clone size, CDR3 protein, CDR3 DNA. A D gene is named only where the DNA matches it firmly. Clone size is stated in some rows and not others, as once, few, many or a class when expanded.

>TRBJ2-7|TRBD1|TRBV7-6|NA
CASSLATGGIDEQYF
TGTGCCAGCAGCTTAGCGACAGGGGGCATCGACGAGCAGTACTTC
>TRBJ1-6|NA|TRBV7-9|once
CASSLGLSYSPLHF
TGTGCCAGCAGCTTAGGACTCAGCTATTCACCCCTCCACTTT
>TRBJ2-5|TRBD2|TRBV9|NA
CASSVAGRIAGGQETQYF
TGTGCCAGCAGCGTAGCGGGAAGGATCGCGGGAGGGCAAGAGACCCAGTACTTC
>TRBJ2-7|NA|TRBV2|NA
CASSEGNYEQYF
TGTGCCAGCAGCGAGGGAAACTACGAGCAGTACTTC
>TRBJ1-2|TRBD1|TRBV28|NA
CASTGQGGYGYTF
TGTGCCAGCACGGGACAGGGGGGCTATGGCTACACCTTC
>TRBJ1-1|TRBD1|TRBV11-2|NA
CASRHPGQGPLTEAFF
TGTGCCAGCAGACACCCGGGACAGGGGCCCCTCACTGAAGCTTTCTTT
>TRBJ1-4|TRBD1|TRBV10-3|NA
CATSGQGNEKLFF
TGTGCCACATCGGGACAGGGTAATGAAAAACTGTTTTTT
>TRBJ2-5|NA|TRBV20-1|once
CSGSRETQYF
TGCAGCGGTTCTAGGGAGACCCAGTACTTC
>TRBJ2-3|NA|TRBV7-9|NA
CASSLRGGETDTQYF
TGTGCCAGCAGCTTACGAGGGGGGGAGACAGATACGCAGTATTTT
>TRBJ2-1|NA|TRBV5-4|NA
CASSPPFGLPDNEQFF
TGTGCCAGCAGCCCCCCATTTGGGCTTCCAGACAATGAGCAGTTCTTC
>TRBJ1-5|NA|TRBV5-5|once
CASSPGDDRYNQPQHF
TGTGCCAGCAGCCCTGGAGATGACAGGTACAATCAGCCCCAGCATTTT
>TRBJ2-7|NA|TRBV6-6|NA
CASRARGGAQYEQYF
TGTGCCAGTCGAGCCCGAGGGGGGGCGCAATACGAGCAGTACTTC
>TRBJ1-2|NA|TRBV7-2|NA
CASSLLSGGGNGYTF
TGTGCCAGCAGCTTATTATCGGGGGGTGGGAATGGCTACACCTTC
>TRBJ2-7|TRBD1|TRBV27|NA
CASSSQGQGSYEQYF
TGTGCCAGCAGTTCGCAGGGACAGGGTAGCTACGAGCAGTACTTC
>TRBJ2-7|TRBD2|TRBV27|NA
CASKREGSGYEQYF
TGTGCCAGCAAGCGGGAGGGGAGCGGCTACGAGCAGTACTTC
>TRBJ2-6|NA|TRBV27|NA
CASRQGASGANVLTF
TGTGCCAGCAGGCAGGGTGCCTCTGGGGCCAACGTCCTGACTTTC
>TRBJ2-3|TRBD1|TRBV7-6|NA
CASSLWTGVSDTQYF
TGTGCCAGCAGCTTATGGACAGGGGTATCAGATACGCAGTATTTT
>TRBJ1-1|TRBD1|TRBV10-3|NA
CAISPQGQTSTGMNTEAFF
TGTGCCATCAGCCCACAGGGGCAAACCTCGACGGGAATGAACACTGAAGCTTTCTTT